These 24 T cell receptor beta chains were all obtained from the same sample, sequenced in a study of control samples from healthy donors and cancer patients. TCRdb's table, derived via immunoSEQ multiplex PCR, lists solely in-frame clones and lacks some. This table has about 94,000 clones, approximately 90% appearing once. Sequencing input: blood. All receptors derive from a woman aged 18-29 years in good health.

The count of this clone is one. The CDR3 region has the DNA TGTGCCAGCGGGAATCAAGGGGACCCCCTGACAGATACGCAGTATTTT. This encodes CASGNQGDPLTDTQYF. The gene calls are TRBV2 and TRBJ2-3, with D perhaps given as TRBD1 or TRBD2 (5 bases each). The V end lost 8 bases, the J end lost 3 bases, and 21 bases lay between the germline ends. There are 16 residues in the CDR3. Per germline, CDR1 SNHLY and CDR2 FYNNEI.

The rearrangement uses TRBV6-1 and TRBJ1-3; D remains ambiguous. The V end lost 3 bases, the J end lost 3 bases, and 9 bases lay between the germline ends. In germline, CDR1 is MNHNS, CDR2 SASEGT. The CDR3 length is 14 residues. The CDR3 DNA follows: TGTGCCAGCAGTGAGTTAGGCGGTGGAAACACCATATATTTT. Translating it yields CASSELGGGNTIYF.

A single count supports this clone. This chain joins TRBV5-6 and TRBJ2-7; D gene unclear. V dropped 0 bases and J dropped 6 bases, with 13 bases sitting between them. In germline, CDR1 is SGHDT, CDR2 YYEEEE. The CDR3 covers 14 residues. CDR3 loop: CASSLALVEIEQYF. In DNA form, the CDR3 reads TGTGCCAGCAGCTTGGCGCTTGTGGAAATCGAGCAGTACTTC.

The V and J genes are TRBV6-1 and TRBJ2-1, with 9 bases aligning to TRBD1. The CDR3 is 14 amino acids. Germline lookup yields CDR1 MNHNS and CDR2 SASEGT. Trimming took 6 bases from V and 6 from J; bases not matched to a gene: 6. For the CDR3, the DNA is TGTGCCAGCAGGTCCGACAGGGGGGGCAATGAGCAGTTCTTC. Amino acids: CASRSDRGGNEQFF.

This clone has just a few counts. The rearrangement links TRBV5-6 to TRBJ1-5; TRBD1 matches 9 bases. The V segment lost 8 bases and the J segment 2 bases; nucleotides outside the gene matches: 8. This CDR3 comprises 15 residues. Looked up from germline, CDR1 is SGHDT and CDR2 is YYEEEE. The DNA for the CDR3 is TGTGCCAGTCACCGAAGGGACAGGGGCAATCAGCCCCAGCATTTT. Translation gives CASHRRDRGNQPQHF.

The rearrangement uses TRBV25-1 and TRBJ1-3; D remains unclear. The CDR3 length is 17 residues. V lost 4 bases to trimming and J lost 0 bases, with 16 bases between them. In germline, CDR1 is MGHDK, CDR2 SYGVNS. The CDR3 DNA is TGTGCCAGCAGTGGAGGGCAGAACCCTCTCTCTGGAAACACCATATATTTT. Its translation is CASSGGQNPLSGNTIYF.

The rearrangement uses TRBV28 and TRBJ2-2, with D perhaps matching TRBD1 (5 bases). V dropped 5 bases and J dropped 3 bases, with 10 bases sitting between them. CDR3 length equals 14 residues. Germline V gene data show CDR1 as MDHEN and CDR2 as SYDVKM. The DNA of the CDR3 is TGTGCCAGCAGTCCGTCAGGGTACACCGGGGAGCTGTTTTTT. Translation gives CASSPSGYTGELFF.

This clone was found many times. This sequence joins TRBV2 and TRBJ2-1; D gene uncertain. The CDR3 has 13 amino acids. The V gene's germline CDR1 is SNHLY and CDR2 FYNNEI. V lost 4 bases and J 2 bases, leaving 6 bases between the germline ends. CDR3 sequence: CASSVLAYNEQFF. In DNA form, the CDR3 reads TGTGCCAGCAGTGTTCTAGCCTACAATGAGCAGTTCTTC.

This chain joins TRBV5-4 and TRBJ1-6; D is uncertain. CDR3 length equals 14 residues. CDR1 and CDR2 from the germline V gene are SGHNT and YYREEE (reference sequence). Trimming left V 2 bases short and J 8 bases short, with 11 bases between. The CDR3 here is CASSFTGGDSPLHF. CDR3 bases: TGTGCCAGCAGCTTTACGGGTGGGGATTCACCCCTCCACTTT. Full variable domain (rest looked up from reference TRBV5-4 and TRBJ1-6): ETGVTQSPTHLIKTRGQQVTLRCSSQSGHNTVSWYQQALGQGPQFIFQYYREEENGRGNFPPRFSGLQFPNYSSELNVNALELDDSALYLCASSFTGGDSPLHFGNGTRLTVT.

CDR3 nucleotides: TGTGCCAGCAGTTACACCTCTCCCCGCGAGCAGTACTTC. It yields the protein CASSYTSPREQYF. The chain recombines TRBV6-2 or TRBV6-3 with TRBJ2-7; D gene uncertain. The length of the CDR3 is 13 residues. Germline V CDR1 and CDR2: MNHEY, SVGEGT. V was trimmed by 2 bases and J by 6 bases, leaving 11 bases between them.

CDR3 region: CASSEEISYF. The CDR3 DNA reads as TGTGCCAGCAGTGAAGAAATATCATACTTC. The chain combines TRBV6-1 with TRBJ2-7; D gene unclear. The V gene's germline CDR1 is MNHNS and CDR2 SASEGT. This CDR3 region has 10 residues. Trimming shortened V by 1 base and J by 13 bases, and 8 bases separated the two germline ends.

The rearrangement uses TRBV7-2 and TRBJ1-4; 10 nucleotides match TRBD1. Germline CDR1 SGHTA, CDR2 FQGNSA. V lost 5 bases to trimming and J lost 7 bases; unmatched junction nucleotides: 13. The CDR3 length is 17 residues. CDR3 nucleotides: TGTGCCAGCAGCCAAGGGTGGGGCGGGACAGGGGTTGAAAAACTGTTTTTT. Translation gives CASSQGWGGTGVEKLFF.

The chain couples TRBV9 to TRBJ1-1; D is possibly TRBD1 (5 bases). This CDR3 has 15 residues. Germline CDR1 reads SGDLS; CDR2 reads YYNGEE. Trimming removed 0 bases from V and 2 bases from J, with 11 bases in between. The CDR3 loop reads CASSVEQETNTEAFF. CDR3 DNA sequence: TGTGCCAGCAGCGTAGAACAGGAGACTAACACTGAAGCTTTCTTT.

The chain links TRBV10-3 to TRBJ2-5; D not resolved. This CDR3 has 16 amino acids. Trimming left V 1 base short and J 4 bases short, with 16 bases between. Germline values: CDR1 ENHRY, CDR2 SYGVKD. This CDR3 is CAISEFAPGAGETQYF. As DNA, the CDR3 is TGTGCCATCAGTGAGTTCGCGCCAGGCGCCGGAGAGACCCAGTACTTC.

The rearrangement joins TRBV6-1 to TRBJ2-3; perhaps TRBD2 as D (6 bases). Looked up from germline, CDR1 is MNHNS and CDR2 is SASEGT. V lost 4 bases and J lost 5, with 19 bases in between. The CDR3 has 16 amino acids. The DNA of the CDR3 is TGTGCCAGCAGTGTAAGGAGGGTCGGGCTGGTAGATACGCAGTATTTT. Protein sequence: CASSVRRVGLVDTQYF.

This CDR3 reads CASSSRGGPYDYGYTF. CDR3 in DNA: TGCGCCAGCAGCTCCCGGGGGGGTCCCTATGACTATGGCTACACCTTC. The V gene is TRBV5-1, the J gene TRBJ1-2; D might be TRBD1 (5 bases). The CDR3 is made up of 16 amino acids. Germline values: CDR1 SGHRS, CDR2 YFSETQ. Trimming took off 3 bases at V and 3 bases at J, with 18 bases between the two ends.

CDR3 region: CASSKSRTPPLEAFF. The CDR3 coding sequence is TGTGCCAGCAGCAAAAGCCGGACCCCACCCCTTGAAGCTTTCTTT. V gene TRBV7-6 combines with J gene TRBJ1-1; D not certain. The CDR3 has 15 residues. Germline values: CDR1 SGHVS, CDR2 FNYEAQ. Trimming took 5 bases from V and 7 from J, leaving 20 bases between them. The full variable domain, in which reference TRBV7-6 and TRBJ1-1 provide the parts outside the CDR3, is GAGVSQSPRYKVTKRGQDVALRCDPISGHVSLYWYRQALGQGPEFLTYFNYEAQQDKSGLPNDRFSAERPEGSISTLTIQRTEQRDSAMYRCASSKSRTPPLEAFFGQGTRLTVV.

This rearrangement joins TRBV6-1 to TRBJ1-5; unclear D gene. Trimming pared 0 bases from V and 4 bases from J, leaving 4 bases between. CDR1 MNHNS and CDR2 SASEGT come from the germline V gene. The CDR3 totals 13 residues. The DNA of the CDR3 is TGTGCCAGCAGTGAAGCAGGAAATCAGCCCCAGCATTTT. As protein: CASSEAGNQPQHF.

The chain links TRBV7-9 to TRBJ1-1; maybe TRBD1 (5 bases). Germline CDR1 SEHNR, CDR2 FQNEAQ (reference sequence). This CDR3 is 13 amino acids long. The V end was cut by 6 bases, the J end by 7 bases, with 15 bases between. The CDR3 DNA is TGTGCCAGCAGTACGGGACGGCGGAGTGAAGCTTTCTTT. It yields the protein CASSTGRRSEAFF.

The rearrangement links TRBV19 to TRBJ2-6, with D possibly TRBD2 on 6 matching bases. The CDR3 totals 16 residues. The germline gives CDR1 LNHDA, CDR2 SQIVND (reference sequence). Trimming stripped 0 bases from V and 0 bases from J, with 6 bases between. The CDR3 is CASSIEGGSGANVLTF. Here the CDR3 DNA reads TGTGCCAGTAGTATAGAGGGGGGCTCTGGGGCCAACGTCCTGACTTTC. Supplemented by reference TRBV19 and TRBJ2-6, the full variable domain reads DGGITQSPKYLFRKEGQNVTLSCEQNLNHDAMYWYRQDPGQGLRLIYYSQIVNDFQKGDIAEGYSVSREKKESFPLTVTSAQKNPTAFYLCASSIEGGSGANVLTFGAGSRLTVL.

The V gene is TRBV27, the J gene TRBJ1-2, with TRBD1 matching over 9 bases. Unmatched junction bases numbered 5, after V lost 3 bases and J lost 3 bases. In germline, CDR1 is MNHEY, CDR2 SMNVEV (reference sequence). CDR3 size: 15 residues. The CDR3, as DNA: TGTGCCAGCAGTTTCTTTACAGGGGGCGACTATGGCTACACCTTC. Encoded protein: CASSFFTGGDYGYTF.

This clone occurred a few times. This chain connects TRBV3-1 (or the pseudogene TRBV3-2) to TRBJ1-2; TRBD1 matches at 10 bases. This CDR3 comprises 15 residues. Germline V gene lookup returns CDR1 LGHDT and CDR2 YNNKEL (reference sequence). With 0 bases clipped from V and 8 bases from J, the junction kept 6 bases outside the gene matches. This chain's CDR3 is CASSQEDRGQRGYTF. As DNA, the CDR3 is TGTGCCAGCAGCCAAGAAGACAGGGGGCAGAGGGGCTACACCTTC.

V is TRBV9 and J is TRBJ2-3; TRBD2 matches at 7 bases. V lost 0 bases and J lost 0; bases outside the gene matches: 4. Germline V gene sequence: CDR1 SGDLS, CDR2 YYNGEE. This CDR3 region has 16 residues. This CDR3 is CASSVASGPSTDTQYF. The CDR3 coding sequence is TGTGCCAGCAGCGTAGCTAGCGGACCTAGCACAGATACGCAGTATTTT.

V is TRBV27 and J is TRBJ1-6, with TRBD1 matching 7 bases. Germline loops: CDR1 MNHEY, CDR2 SMNVEV (reference sequence). With V trimmed by 4 bases and J by 11 bases, 11 bases remained unmatched. This CDR3 has 15 amino acids. This CDR3 is CASSYRQGRHAPLHF. CDR3 DNA: TGTGCCAGCAGTTATCGACAGGGCCGGCATGCACCCCTCCACTTT.